In this sample, the clone carrying this T cell receptor beta chain turned up a few times. Its cognate antigen is unknown. The sample comes from a study of OX40 agonist ivuxolimab in advanced cancers. Findings of the study overall: Averaging showed that CD8+ T cells had more expanded clones than CD4+ did.

Losses at the gene ends were 5 bases for V and 0 bases for J; bases not matched to a gene: 13. The CDR3 has 18 residues. In germline, CDR1 is SGHVS, CDR2 FQNEAQ. Measured with immunoSEQ multiplex PCR; TCRdb has only the in-frame clones, and not every one. This sample carries about 38,000 clones, 70% to 90% of them seen once, and the ten largest clones take approximately 35%. This clonotype was sampled from an adult with an advanced solid tumor such as melanoma, head and neck, liver or kidney cancer. This rearrangement joins TRBV7-8 to TRBJ1-5; TRBD1 aligns across 7 bases. Source: CD4+ or CD8+ T cells sorted from blood, taken in a trial of the OX40 agonist ivuxolimab. For the CDR3, the DNA is TGTGCCAGCAGCCTAAGACAGGGCCTCTTCTATAGCAATCAGCCCCAGCATTTT. Amino acid sequence: CASSLRQGLFYSNQPQHF.